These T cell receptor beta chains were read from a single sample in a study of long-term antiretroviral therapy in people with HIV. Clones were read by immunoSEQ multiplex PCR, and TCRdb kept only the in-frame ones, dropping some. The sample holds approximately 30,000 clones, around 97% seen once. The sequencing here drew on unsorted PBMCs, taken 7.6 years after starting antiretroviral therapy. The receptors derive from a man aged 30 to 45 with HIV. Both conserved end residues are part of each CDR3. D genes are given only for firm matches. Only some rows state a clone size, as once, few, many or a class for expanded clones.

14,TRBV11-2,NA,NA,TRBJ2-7,TGTGCCAGCAGCTGGAACAGCGTGGGGGACGAGCAGTACTTC,CASSWNSVGDEQYF
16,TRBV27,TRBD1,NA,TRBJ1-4,TGTGCCAGCAGTTTACACAGGGGTGGAACTAATGAAAAACTGTTTTTT,CASSLHRGGTNEKLFF
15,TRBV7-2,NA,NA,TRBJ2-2,TGTGCCAGCAGCTTAACGACAGAGAACACCGGGGAGCTGTTTTTT,CASSLTTENTGELFF
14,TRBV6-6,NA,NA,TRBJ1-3,TGTGCCAGCAGATCAGGGTCCATAGGAAACACCATATATTTT,CASRSGSIGNTIYF
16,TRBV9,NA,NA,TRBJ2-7,TGTGCCAGCAGCCCTGGGTTGCTAGTAGCCTCCTACGAGCAGTACTTC,CASSPGLLVASYEQYF
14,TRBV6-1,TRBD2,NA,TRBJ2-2,TGTGCCAGCAGTGAATTGCGGGGGACCGGGGAGCTGTTTTTT,CASSELRGTGELFF
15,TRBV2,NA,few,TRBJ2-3,TGTGCCAGCAGTGAGGGGGCCATAGCGCCAGGTACGCAGTATTTT,CASSEGAIAPGTQYF
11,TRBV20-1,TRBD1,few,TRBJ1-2,TGCAGTGCGGGGACAGGGGACCGCTACACCTTC,CSAGTGDRYTF
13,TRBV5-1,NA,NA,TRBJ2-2,TGCGCCAGCAGCTTGCTAGCCACCGGGGAGCTGTTTTTT,CASSLLATGELFF
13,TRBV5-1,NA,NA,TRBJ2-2,TGCGCCAGCAGCCCAGAAAGCACCGGGGAGCTGTTTTTT,CASSPESTGELFF
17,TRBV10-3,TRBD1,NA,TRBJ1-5,TGTGCCATCGGTCCGGGACAGGGAGGGCTAGGTGGAGAGCCCCAGCATTTT,CAIGPGQGGLGGEPQHF
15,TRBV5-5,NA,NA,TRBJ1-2,TGTGCCAGCAGCTCTGAGCGGTTGGGATACTATGGCTACACCTTC,CASSSERLGYYGYTF
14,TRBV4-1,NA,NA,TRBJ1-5,TGCGCCAGCAGCCATCCACCGACTAATCAGCCCCAGCATTTT,CASSHPPTNQPQHF
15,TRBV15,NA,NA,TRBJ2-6,TGTGCCACCAGCAGAGTTAGGGCTGGGGCCAACGTCCTGACTTTC,CATSRVRAGANVLTF
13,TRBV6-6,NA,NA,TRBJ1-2,TGTGCCAGCAACGAACAGGTCTTCTATGGCTACACCTTC,CASNEQVFYGYTF
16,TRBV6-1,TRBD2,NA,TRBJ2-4,TGTGCCAGCAGTGGCAGGACTAGCGGGAGGGGTGACATTCAGTACTTC,CASSGRTSGRGDIQYF
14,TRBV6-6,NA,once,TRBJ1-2,TGTGCCAGCAGTTACTCGATTCAGCTCTATGGCTACACCTTC,CASSYSIQLYGYTF
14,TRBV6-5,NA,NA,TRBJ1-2,TGTGCCAGCAGTTACCATACAGGAGGGGATGGCTACACCTTC,CASSYHTGGDGYTF
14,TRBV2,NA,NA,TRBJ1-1,TGTGCCAGCAGGGGGTTACAGGGGAACACTGAAGCTTTCTTT,CASRGLQGNTEAFF
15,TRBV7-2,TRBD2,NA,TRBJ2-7,TGTGCCAGCAGCCCAGGGAGCGGGGTGGACTACGAGCAGTACTTC,CASSPGSGVDYEQYF
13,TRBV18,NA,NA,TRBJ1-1,TGTGCCAGCTCACCAACCTCCGGGGCTAGGGCTTTCTTT,CASSPTSGARAFF
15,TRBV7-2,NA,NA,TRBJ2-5,TGTGCCAGCAGCCCGTCACAGGGATATCAAGAGACCCAGTACTTC,CASSPSQGYQETQYF
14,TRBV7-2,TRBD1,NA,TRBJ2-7,TGTGCCAGCAGTTTAGACAGGGGATCCTACGAGCAGTACTTC,CASSLDRGSYEQYF
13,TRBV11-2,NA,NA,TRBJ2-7,TGTGCCAGCAGCTTGGGCCTTCCCTACGAGCAGTACTTC,CASSLGLPYEQYF
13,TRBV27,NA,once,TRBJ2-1,TGTGCCAGCAGTTTAGATTCCTACAATGAGCAGTTCTTC,CASSLDSYNEQFF
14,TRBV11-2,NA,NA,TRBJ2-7,TGTGCCAGCAGCTTAGCTGGACGGCCCTACGAGCAGTACTTC,CASSLAGRPYEQYF